The T cell receptor beta chain under discussion was sequenced for a study of T cell responses to AZD1222 COVID-19 vaccine (dated by TCRdb to 2020 to 2022). For the wider study: A total of over 230 trial participants underwent TCR sequencing, of whom some 200 had received two doses of AZD1222 and roughly 26 had received two doses of the MenACWY control vaccine. Trial participants were enrolled by age into 18-55, 56-69 and 70-plus year subgroups, with roughly 150, 30 and 60 TCR-sequenced participants respectively.

Its CDR3 holds 17 amino acids, cysteine through phenylalanine. Only CDR3 DNA remains: 51 bases, in frame from the first base. Points the paper makes about the study in general: Spike-specific TCR breadth and depth rose significantly after two AZD1222 doses compared with day 0 and with MenACWY recipients. Because no samples from the day 14 peak response were available, repertoires could be characterized only after the peak T cell response. Most participants were white British and females outnumbered males, and the authors suggested that clonal diversity may have been underestimated. CD4 TCRs associated with the vaccine covered the entire spike protein, and the dominant responses were in regions 160-218 and 743-854. Epitopes outside the regions mutated in the B.1.351 and B.1.1.7 variants were reportedly recognized by nearly half of the unique spike-specific TCRs. Only six or seven AZD1222 recipients were SARS-CoV-2 seropositive at baseline, limiting conclusions about previously exposed vaccinees. The 56-69-year group was small, and its depth increase did not reach significance, likely because of low power.

The CDR3 regions of human TCRbeta chains were analyzed by immunosequencing. Regarding the original processing steps: TCRs in the repertoires were matched against a reference library of SARS-CoV-2-specific TCRs that had been generated with the MIRA antigen-specificity platform. Breadth was defined as the fraction of unique TCRs that were SARS-CoV-2-associated, and depth was defined as the fraction of total T cells that were SARS-CoV-2-associated. Using the MIRA data, each spike-specific TCR was mapped to the spike region that the TCR reacts to and placed in a CD4 or CD8 class. Log10-transformed breadth and depth values were compared by one-way ANOVA with Sidak's multiple comparisons tests. This is the immuneACCESS table as TCRdb keeps it, with only in-frame sequences that have V and J called. A part of the clones is gone; compared with another copy, unresolved V genes explain less than half, and the rest is unexplained. That table furnishes V, J and clone size, whereas the DNA furnished D and trimming. The sample yields about 130,000 clones; around 90% were counted once. The ten biggest clones cover under 1.2% of the sample.

The time point label corresponds to: about 28 days (+/-7) after the second vaccine dose. AZD1222 recipients given second doses at about 4 weeks or at about 12 weeks were pooled, since spike-specific TCR depth and breadth were not found to differ between the two schedules. The vaccinee samples were drawn from two UK trials, COV001 and COV002, one of which was a single-blind randomized controlled phase 2/3 trial testing AZD1222 (ChAdOx1 nCoV-19) in healthy adults. For TCRbeta chain sequencing, PBMC samples were collected from trial participants at day 0 and at day 28 after the second dose. Concerning this clone: Its antigen specificity is not known. Per-nucleotide qualities are absent, and no much larger clonotype sits a single base away.

Sequencing was performed on peripheral blood, taken 28 days after the second AZD1222 dose. The receptor chain draws on TRBV12-2 and TRBJ1-5. TRBV12-2 is termed a pseudogene. The source is an adult who received the AZD1222 COVID-19 vaccine. Here the CDR3 is given as CASRFGGEYYSNQPQHF. The DNA sequence is given as TGTGCAAGTCGCTTTGGTGGCGAATACTATAGCAATCAGCCCCAGCATTTT.